The 23 T cell receptor beta chains in this list originate from one sample, sequenced in a study of Ad26.COV2.S vaccination and SARS-CoV-2 variants. Treatment noted: 15 to 20 received Ad26.COV2.S at low or high dose, single or two shots; roughly 5 received placebo; per-sample allocation not given. Vaccine and placebo recipients were sampled on day 63 after the first injection. Sequencing used immunoSEQ multiplex PCR; TCRdb keeps in-frame clones, though not all of them. The sample lists about 320,000 clones, roughly 84% seen once, with around 2% in the top ten. This specimen was peripheral blood, taken in a trial of Ad26.COV2.S vaccine versus placebo. The receptors were sampled from a person between 18 and 60 years old who received the Ad26.COV2.S COVID-19 vaccine or a placebo.

The chain recombines TRBV2 with TRBJ2-3; D is unclear. Germline V gives CDR1 SNHLY, CDR2 FYNNEI. This CDR3 spans 8 amino acids. With 3 bases removed from V and 11 bases from J, the gap between germline ends came to 0 bases. CDR3 residues: CASSEQYF. The DNA for the CDR3 is TGTGCCAGCAGTGAGCAGTATTTT.

This clone was seen a few times. This chain connects TRBV19 to TRBJ1-1; 7 bases agree with TRBD1. V dropped 6 bases and J dropped 3; count of bases not matched to a gene: 7. CDR1 and CDR2 (germline): LNHDA, SQIVND (reference sequence). The CDR3 sequence is 14 residues long. The CDR3 nucleotides are TGTGCCAGTAGGAAGGACAGGTTTGACACTGAAGCTTTCTTT. Its translation: CASRKDRFDTEAFF.

This chain uses TRBV24-1 with TRBJ2-2; 8 bases are a match to TRBD1. Germline values: CDR1 KGHDR, CDR2 SFDVKD. The CDR3 runs to 16 residues. V trimming: 3 bases; J trimming: 0 bases; junction bases outside the gene matches: 2. This CDR3 reads CATSDRTGSNTGELFF. The DNA for the CDR3 is TGTGCCACCAGTGATCGGACAGGGTCGAACACCGGGGAGCTGTTTTTT.

This clone has just one count. CDR3 sequence: CASSRWFSSGNTIYF. CDR3 bases: TGTGCCAGCTCTCGGTGGTTCAGCTCTGGAAACACCATATATTTT. V and J are TRBV6-5 and TRBJ1-3, with D unclear. Germline V CDR1 and CDR2: MNHEY, SVGAGI. CDR3 length: 15 amino acids. The ends were cut back, 8 bases at V and 0 bases at J, with 14 bases in the middle.

About this clone: The sample holds other DNA sequences that translate to the same CDR3. This rearrangement joins TRBV29-1 to TRBJ2-5, with D hard to call. Trimming took 3 bases from V and 4 from J, leaving 6 bases between them. The CDR3 extends over 11 amino acids. Germline V gives CDR1 SQVTM, CDR2 ANQGSEA. The CDR3 DNA reads TGCAGCGTTGACAGGACAGAGACCCAGTACTTC. Translating it yields CSVDRTETQYF.

The genes are TRBV7-9 and TRBJ1-1; D unclear. This CDR3 comprises 14 residues. Per germline, CDR1 SEHNR and CDR2 FQNEAQ (reference sequence). Trimming stripped 5 bases from V and 4 bases from J, with 14 bases between. DNA for the CDR3: TGTGCCAGCAGCCGCCCGTTGAGGGCCACTGAAGCTTTCTTT. Its protein is CASSRPLRATEAFF.

The gene calls are TRBV3-1 (or the pseudogene TRBV3-2) and TRBJ2-5, with a weak D call TRBD1 (6 bases). The CDR3 contains 16 residues. Trimming stripped 0 bases from V and 5 bases from J, with 16 bases between. Looked up from germline, CDR1 is LGHDT and CDR2 is YNNKEL (reference sequence). The CDR3 DNA reads as TGTGCCAGCAGCCAAGATCGAGGTAGGGGGTGGGAGACCCAGTACTTC. Translating it yields CASSQDRGRGWETQYF.

DNA for the CDR3: TGTGCCTGGAGTGGGACAGGGCCTTCACCCCTCCACTTT. Amino acids: CAWSGTGPSPLHF. V gene TRBV30 combines with J gene TRBJ1-6; 8 bases line up with TRBD1. The V segment lost 1 base and the J segment 9 bases; nucleotides outside the gene matches: 2. The CDR3 contains 13 residues. Germline CDR1 GTSNPN, CDR2 SVGIG (reference sequence).

This chain uses TRBV10-3 with TRBJ2-2; 10 bases are a match to TRBD2. Germline V CDR1 and CDR2: ENHRY, SYGVKD. The V gene end was trimmed by 6 bases and the J gene end by 2 bases; junction bases not matched to a gene: 3. This CDR3 is 15 amino acids long. As DNA, the CDR3 is TGTGCCATCAGCGCTAGCGGGGGCAACACCGGGGAGCTGTTTTTT. Protein product: CAISASGGNTGELFF.

CDR3 protein: CASSILDVRKTGELFF. The CDR3 DNA reads as TGTGCCAGTAGTATACTAGATGTGAGGAAAACCGGGGAGCTGTTTTTT. The chain couples TRBV19 to TRBJ2-2; D is ambiguous. Germline V gene data show CDR1 as LNHDA and CDR2 as SQIVND (reference sequence). Trimming removed 2 bases from V and 5 bases from J, with 15 bases in between. The CDR3 is 16 residues long. The whole variable domain, filled in from reference TRBV19 and TRBJ2-2, reads DGGITQSPKYLFRKEGQNVTLSCEQNLNHDAMYWYRQDPGQGLRLIYYSQIVNDFQKGDIAEGYSVSREKKESFPLTVTSAQKNPTAFYLCASSILDVRKTGELFFGEGSRLTVL.

The V call is TRBV6-5, the J call TRBJ1-6; no reliable D call. The CDR3 is 16 amino acids. Germline CDR1 is MNHEY and CDR2 is SVGAGI. V was shortened by 2 bases and J by 5 bases, with 13 bases between the two germline ends. The CDR3 sequence is CASSYGGVRNNSPLHF. CDR3 DNA: TGTGCCAGCAGTTACGGCGGGGTGAGAAATAATTCACCCCTCCACTTT.

The chain employs TRBV9 and TRBJ2-1; no clear D gene. The CDR3 sequence is 14 residues long. Trimming cost V 0 bases and J 6 bases, with 10 bases left between them. CDR1 is SGDLS, CDR2 YYNGEE, per germline. CDR3 region: CASSVGATSNEQFF. CDR3 in DNA: TGTGCCAGCAGCGTAGGGGCAACTTCCAATGAGCAGTTCTTC.

This clone was recorded a few times. The chain combines TRBV6-6 with TRBJ2-7, with 14 nucleotides matching TRBD2. In germline, CDR1 is MNHNY, CDR2 SVGAGI (reference sequence). This CDR3 spans 14 amino acids. V shed 7 bases and J 3 bases; nucleotides not matched to a gene: 2. The CDR3 region is CASTGLAGGYEQYF. The CDR3 coding sequence is TGTGCCAGCACCGGACTAGCGGGGGGCTACGAGCAGTACTTC.

V and J are TRBV7-8 and TRBJ2-2; 7 bases are a match to TRBD2. Trimming took 6 bases from V and 6 from J; bases not matched to a gene: 13. The CDR3 is 16 residues long. Germline values: CDR1 SGHVS, CDR2 FQNEAQ. In nucleotides, the CDR3 is TGTGCCAGCAGTCCCACTGGACTAGGCCCCCCCGGGGAGCTGTTTTTT. Translation: CASSPTGLGPPGELFF.

The chain is built from TRBV6-5 and TRBJ2-7; 8 nucleotides line up with TRBD1. Germline loops: CDR1 MNHEY, CDR2 SVGAGI. V shed 2 bases and J 2 bases; nucleotides not matched to a gene: 5. The CDR3 extends over 15 amino acids. CDR3 region: CASSYRRTGTYEQYF. The CDR3 DNA reads TGTGCCAGCAGTTACCGGCGGACAGGGACCTACGAGCAGTACTTC.

This chain connects TRBV2 to TRBJ2-1; D might be TRBD1 or TRBD2, each matching 5 bases. Trimming pared 5 bases from V and 3 bases from J, leaving 8 bases between. The CDR3 is made up of 13 amino acids. The germline V gene encodes CDR1 SNHLY and CDR2 FYNNEI. CDR3 sequence reads: CASSRDGYNEQFF. CDR3 nucleotides: TGTGCCAGCAGTCGGGACGGCTACAATGAGCAGTTCTTC.

CDR3 in amino acids: CASAPDRVPIWSQYF. DNA for the CDR3: TGTGCTAGTGCCCCGGACAGGGTCCCAATTTGGTCCCAGTACTTC. This rearrangement joins TRBV12-5 to TRBJ2-5; 8 positions match TRBD1. The CDR3 is made up of 15 amino acids. V lost 7 bases and J lost 9; bases outside the gene matches: 16. The germline gives CDR1 LGHNT, CDR2 FRNRAP.

V usage is TRBV10-3 and J usage is TRBJ2-3; 8 bases match TRBD2. V gave up 2 bases and J gave up 5 bases; unmatched junction bases: 9. CDR3 size: 16 residues. Germline V gives CDR1 ENHRY, CDR2 SYGVKD. CDR3 loop: CAISEINGGAGDTQYF. CDR3 nucleotide sequence: TGTGCCATCAGTGAGATAAACGGGGGGGCCGGAGATACGCAGTATTTT.

The V gene is TRBV6-5, the J gene TRBJ2-7; 7 bases agree with TRBD2. The CDR3 has 13 amino acids. Germline values: CDR1 MNHEY, CDR2 SVGAGI. Germline trimming cut 6 bases from V and 7 bases from J; bases unmatched to any gene: 9. The DNA of the CDR3 is TGTGCCAGCAGCCGGTTCCTGGGGGGGGAGCAGTACTTC. The encoded protein is CASSRFLGGEQYF.

The chain joins TRBV9 to TRBJ2-3; 9 positions agree with TRBD2. The CDR3 covers 17 residues. CDR1 and CDR2 (germline): SGDLS, YYNGEE. Trimming took 5 bases from V and 2 from J; bases not matched to a gene: 12. The CDR3 region is CASSGLAGGPSTDTQYF. The DNA for the CDR3 is TGTGCCAGCAGTGGCCTCGCGGGGGGGCCCTCCACAGATACGCAGTATTTT.

This clone was detected once. The chain carries TRBV7-2 and TRBJ2-5; the D gene could be TRBD1 or TRBD2 (6 bases each). Per the germline V gene, CDR1 is SGHTA and CDR2 is FQGNSA. Trimming stripped 5 bases from V and 1 base from J, with 11 bases between. This CDR3 has 14 amino acids. CDR3 in amino acids: CASSGRGPQETQYF. CDR3 in DNA: TGTGCCAGCAGCGGTCGGGGGCCCCAAGAGACCCAGTACTTC.

V is TRBV9 and J is TRBJ1-1; 7 positions match TRBD1. V lost 4 bases, J lost 4 bases, and 7 bases stayed unmatched. Germline V CDR1 and CDR2: SGDLS, YYNGEE. This CDR3 contains 14 residues. In DNA, the CDR3 is TGTGCCAGCAGCCAAGGGGGCGCGGTCACTGAAGCTTTCTTT. Its protein is CASSQGGAVTEAFF.

V usage is TRBV7-8 and J usage is TRBJ2-7, with D unclear. This CDR3 contains 17 residues. Germline V gene data show CDR1 as SGHVS and CDR2 as FQNEAQ. V was cut by 0 bases and J by 11 bases, with 26 bases left in between. As DNA, the CDR3 is TGTGCCAGCAGCTTAGCCAATCTAAGGGTTACCTCCTTGTTGGAGTACTTC. Translated: CASSLANLRVTSLLEYF.